By proportion, the clone carrying this TCR beta chain is medium-sized. Time point given: before trial treatment. Qualifying patients carried advanced solid tumors devoid of tumor-infiltrating lymphocytes. From germline, CDR1 is SGHTA and CDR2 FQGNSA. Trimming shortened V by 0 bases and J by 5 bases, and 5 bases separated the two germline ends. This CDR3 region has 14 residues. The data originate from a study of low-dose radiotherapy and immunotherapy resistance in tumors. Study in general: Doses delivered to Cohort 2 were 1 Gy per fraction every two weeks, amounting to 13 Gy over 26 weeks. Aspirin was administered orally at 300 mg daily for four cycles, commencing on cycle 1 day 1. Intravenous ipilimumab 1 mg/kg every six weeks was given with nivolumab 240 mg every two weeks.

Gene-specific TRAV and TRBV primers were used for first-strand cDNA, covering alpha and beta chains. For amplifying TCRs, the PCR ran for approximately 21 cycles with Phusion, which was used together with a constant-region primer and the adapter on the V primers. TCRdb re-derived calls from the reads in MiXCR, one entry per CDR3 protein. The table shows roughly 36,000 distinct CDR3 sequences, with 25% to 40% occurring only once. The chain couples TRBV7-2 to TRBJ1-6; no definite D call. The sequence was collected from a male donor with gallbladder cancer. The sequencing here drew on PBMCs, taken before treatment. As DNA, the CDR3 is TGTGCCAGCAGCTTAGCGCGGGATAATTCACCCCTCCACTTT. It yields the protein CASSLARDNSPLHF. The full variable domain, its missing parts supplied by reference TRBV7-2 and TRBJ1-6, is GAGVSQSPSNKVTEKGKDVELRCDPISGHTALYWYRQSLGQGLEFLIYFQGNSAPDKSGLPSDRFSAERTGGSVSTLTIQRTQQEDSAVYLCASSLARDNSPLHFGNGTRLTVT.